These 3 T cell receptor beta chains were sequenced from one sample in a study of cytomegalovirus exposure and HLA in healthy donors. Both 60 Vbeta primers and 13 Jbeta primers went into the PCR. Profiling relied on immunoSEQ multiplex PCR, and the TCRdb table lists in-frame clones only, not all of them. The sample records roughly 100,000 clones, approximately 79% being singletons. Sequences were obtained from PBMCs. These receptors originate from a man aged 60-69 years in good health and CMV-seropositive.

The rearrangement links TRBV11-2 to TRBJ2-7; TRBD2 aligns across 7 bases. Germline values: CDR1 SGHAT, CDR2 FQNNGV. The CDR3 has 17 residues. V lost 4 bases and J lost 2; bases outside the gene matches: 14. CDR3 in amino acids: CASSSSHSVGLTYEQYF. CDR3 nucleotides: TGTGCCAGCAGCTCCAGCCACAGCGTGGGACTAACCTACGAGCAGTACTTC.

V gene TRBV4-1 combines with J gene TRBJ1-3; TRBD1 matches at 8 bases. The CDR3 contains 16 residues. Germline V gene data show CDR1 as MGHRA and CDR2 as YSYEKL. J lost 4 bases, V lost 0 bases, and 5 bases had no gene match. The CDR3 DNA reads as TGCGCCAGCAGCCAAGATCCAGGGGGCCGAGGAAACACCATATATTTT. Translated: CASSQDPGGRGNTIYF.

This chain connects TRBV14 to TRBJ2-2; D call uncertain. Deletions cut 3 bases from V and 5 bases from J, with 10 bases between. This CDR3 has 14 residues. The germline gives CDR1 SGHDN, CDR2 FVKESK. CDR3 sequence reads: CASSQAILTGELFF. DNA of the CDR3: TGTGCCAGCAGCCAGGCTATACTAACCGGGGAGCTGTTTTTT.